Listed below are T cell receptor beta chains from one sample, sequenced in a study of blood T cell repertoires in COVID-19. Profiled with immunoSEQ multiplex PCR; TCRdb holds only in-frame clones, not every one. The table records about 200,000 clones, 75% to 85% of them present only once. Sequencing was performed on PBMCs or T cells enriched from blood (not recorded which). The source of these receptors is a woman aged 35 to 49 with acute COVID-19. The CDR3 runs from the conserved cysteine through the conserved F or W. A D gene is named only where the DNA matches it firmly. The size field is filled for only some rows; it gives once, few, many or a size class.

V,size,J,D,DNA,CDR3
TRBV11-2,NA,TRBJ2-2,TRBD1,TGTGCCAGCAGCTTACAGGGGGCTCACACCGGGGAGCTGTTTTTT,CASSLQGAHTGELFF
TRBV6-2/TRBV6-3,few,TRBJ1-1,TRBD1,TGTGCCAGCAGTTACCCGACAGGGGCCGGGACTGAAGCTTTCTTT,CASSYPTGAGTEAFF
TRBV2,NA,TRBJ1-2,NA,TGTGCCAGCACTCTCGGGCGGGACTATGGCTACACCTTC,CASTLGRDYGYTF
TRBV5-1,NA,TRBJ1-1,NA,TGCGCCAGCAGCTCCGCCGGAGGGGACACTGAAGCTTTCTTT,CASSSAGGDTEAFF
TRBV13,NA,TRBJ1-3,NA,TGTGCCAGCAGCTTAGATGGAGTGCGGTCGGGAAACACCATATATTTT,CASSLDGVRSGNTIYF
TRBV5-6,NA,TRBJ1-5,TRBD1,TGTGCCAGCAGCGCGGGACAGGGGGCTGGTCAGCCCCAGCATTTT,CASSAGQGAGQPQHF
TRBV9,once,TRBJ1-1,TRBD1,TGTGCCAGCAGCGCTTCACCAGGGGGCAGTCCTGAAGCTTTCTTT,CASSASPGGSPEAFF
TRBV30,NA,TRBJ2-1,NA,TGTGCCTGGAGTGTACAAGGGGCCAATGAGCAGTTCTTC,CAWSVQGANEQFF
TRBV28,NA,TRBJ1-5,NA,TGTGCCAGCGACTATAGCAATCAGCCCCAGCATTTT,CASDYSNQPQHF
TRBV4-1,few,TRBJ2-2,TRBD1,TGCGCCAGCAGCCCCAACAGAGGGACAGGGGGGTACACCGGGGAGCTGTTTTTT,CASSPNRGTGGYTGELFF
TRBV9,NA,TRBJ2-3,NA,TGTGCCAGCAGCGTATGGCAGGGCGACACAGATACGCAGTATTTT,CASSVWQGDTDTQYF
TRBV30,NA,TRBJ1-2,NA,TGTGCCTGGAGCGGGCCTGCCGGGATGGGCTATGGCTACACCTTC,CAWSGPAGMGYGYTF
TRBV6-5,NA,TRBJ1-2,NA,TGTGCCAGCAGCAATCCACAGGGTTACTATGGCTACACCTTC,CASSNPQGYYGYTF
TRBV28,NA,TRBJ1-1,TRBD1,TGTGCCAGCAGTAAGACAGGGAGGAACACTGAAGCTTTCTTT,CASSKTGRNTEAFF
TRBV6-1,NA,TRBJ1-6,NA,TGTGCCAGCAGTGAAGTGGGCCGGGGAAGCTCCTATAATTCACCCCTCCACTTT,CASSEVGRGSSYNSPLHF
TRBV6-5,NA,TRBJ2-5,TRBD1,TGTGCCAGCAAATTTTTAGACAGGGTTCAAGAGACCCAGTACTTC,CASKFLDRVQETQYF
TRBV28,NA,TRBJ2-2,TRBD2,TGTGCCAGCAGTTTTGGACAGCGGGGGTTGTTTTTT,CASSFGQRGLFF
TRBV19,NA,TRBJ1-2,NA,TGTGCCAGTAGCTCCGTGGCACTCGAACGGGACTATGGCTACACCTTC,CASSSVALERDYGYTF
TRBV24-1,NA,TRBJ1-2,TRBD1,TGTGCCACCAGTGACCCAAACAGGGGTGCTAACTATGGCTACACCTTC,CATSDPNRGANYGYTF
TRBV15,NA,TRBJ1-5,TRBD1,TGTGCCACCAGCAGAGCCGTAGGGACAGGAAATCAGCCCCAGCATTTT,CATSRAVGTGNQPQHF
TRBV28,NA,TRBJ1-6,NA,TGTGCCAGCAGAACCGCACAGGGTCGGAATTCACCCCTCCACTTT,CASRTAQGRNSPLHF
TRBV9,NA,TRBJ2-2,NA,TGTGCCAGCAGCGTAGTTAGCCGGAACACCGGGGAGCTGTTTTTT,CASSVVSRNTGELFF
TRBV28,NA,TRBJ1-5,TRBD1,TGTGCCAGCAGTCCCTCGACAGGGGTCTTGAATCAGCCCCAGCATTTT,CASSPSTGVLNQPQHF
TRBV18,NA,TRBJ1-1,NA,TGTGCCAGCTCACCACCTACAGGCATAAAGAACACTGAAGCTTTCTTT,CASSPPTGIKNTEAFF
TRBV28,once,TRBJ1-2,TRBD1,TGTGCCCACTCAGACAGGGAGGATGGCTACACCTTC,CAHSDREDGYTF
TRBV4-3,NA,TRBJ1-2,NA,TGCGCCAGCAGCCAAGAATCCAGGGGTTGGGGCTACACCTTC,CASSQESRGWGYTF
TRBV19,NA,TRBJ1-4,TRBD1,TGTGCCAGTAGTGACAGGGGGAAAGAAAAACTGTTTTTT,CASSDRGKEKLFF
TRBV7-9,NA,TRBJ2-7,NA,TGTGCCAGCAGCTTAGACAGGGTCTCCTACGAGCAGTACTTC,CASSLDRVSYEQYF
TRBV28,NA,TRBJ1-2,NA,TGTGCCAGCAGTTTAGCCAGCTATGGCTACACCTTC,CASSLASYGYTF
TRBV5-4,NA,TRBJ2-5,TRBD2,TGTGCCTGGGCGGGGGGAGAGACCCAGTACTTC,CAWAGGETQYF
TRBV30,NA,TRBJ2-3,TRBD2,TGTGCCTGGAGCTCGCTAGCGGGGCAAAGCACAGATACGCAGTATTTT,CAWSSLAGQSTDTQYF
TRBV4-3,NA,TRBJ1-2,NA,TGCGCCAGCAGCCAAGATCGTAGATATGGCTACACCTTC,CASSQDRRYGYTF
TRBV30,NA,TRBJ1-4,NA,TGTGCCTGGAGTGCAACTTCAACTAATGAAAAACTGTTTTTT,CAWSATSTNEKLFF
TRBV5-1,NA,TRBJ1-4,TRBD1,TGCGCCAGCCGAGACATCCGGGACAGGGGGGAAAAACTGTTTTTT,CASRDIRDRGEKLFF
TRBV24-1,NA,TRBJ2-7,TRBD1,TGTGCCACCAGTGATCCCCGGACAGGGACGGACGAGCAGTACTTC,CATSDPRTGTDEQYF
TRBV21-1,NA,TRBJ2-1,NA,TGTGCCAGCATCAATGGAGGACTAGCGGGAGGAGAGCAGTTCTTC,CASINGGLAGGEQFF
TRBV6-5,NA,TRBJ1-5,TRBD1,TGTGCCAGCAGTTACGGGGACAGGGGCAATCAGCCCCAGCATTTT,CASSYGDRGNQPQHF
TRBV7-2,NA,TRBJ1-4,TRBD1,TGTGCCAGCAGGTACAGGGGCGTTAATGAAAAACTGTTTTTT,CASRYRGVNEKLFF
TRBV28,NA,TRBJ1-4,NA,TGTGCCAGCAGTTTGTTGGGAGTAGCTAGGGAAAAACTGTTTTTT,CASSLLGVAREKLFF
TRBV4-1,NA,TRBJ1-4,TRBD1,TGCGCCAGCAGCCATCCGGGACAGGGAAAGGCTTTAAGTGAAAAACTGTTTTTT,CASSHPGQGKALSEKLFF
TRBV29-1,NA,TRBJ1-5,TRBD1,TGCAGCGCCGGACAGGACAATCAGCCCCAGCATTTT,CSAGQDNQPQHF
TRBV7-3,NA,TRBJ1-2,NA,TGTGCCAGCAGCTTAACAGCGGGAGGTTTAGGTGGCTACACCTTC,CASSLTAGGLGGYTF
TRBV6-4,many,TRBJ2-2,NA,TGTGCCAGCAGTGACGGACAAAACACCGGGGAGCTGTTTTTT,CASSDGQNTGELFF
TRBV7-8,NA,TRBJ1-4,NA,TGTGCCAGCAGCGCGGCCCCAAATGAAAAACTGTTTTTT,CASSAAPNEKLFF
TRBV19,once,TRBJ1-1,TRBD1,TGTGCCAGTAGTATGGGGCCAGGGGGAAACACTGAAGCTTTCTTT,CASSMGPGGNTEAFF